Described below is a single T cell receptor (beta chain) sequence and its context. Its target is not known. Profiled with immunoSEQ multiplex PCR; TCRdb holds only in-frame clones, not every one. This sample has about 350,000 clones; 75% to 90% occur once, and the top ten carry about 10%. These data belong to a study of Ad26.COV2.S vaccination and SARS-CoV-2 variants. Background on the study: Intramuscular Ad26.COV2.S doses were given once or twice, 56 days apart.

Germline V CDR1 and CDR2: MDHEN, SYDVKM. With 10 bases removed from V and 6 bases from J, the gap between germline ends came to 15 bases. The CDR3 is 12 residues long. Study-wide results and caveats: The TCR breadth and depth analyses may have understated or missed part of the total T cell responses.

The treatment was: around 19 received Ad26.COV2.S at low or high dose, single or two shots; several received placebo; per-sample allocation not given. The study sampled participants on day 63 after the first vaccine or placebo injection. The clonotype was recovered from a person aged 18 to 65 who received the Ad26.COV2.S COVID-19 vaccine or a placebo. The chain employs TRBV28 and TRBJ1-2; no clear D gene. The sequences come from peripheral blood, collected in a trial of Ad26.COV2.S vaccine versus placebo. As DNA, the CDR3 is TGTGCCATCGGCATGAGGCTGGATGGCTACACCTTC. Its protein product is CAIGMRLDGYTF.